Listed below are T cell receptor beta chains from one sample, sequenced in a study of T cell changes during pregnancy in multiple sclerosis. Method: immunoSEQ multiplex PCR; TCRdb's copy keeps in-frame clones and lacks some. The sample contains about 76,000 clones, 90% to 95% of which appear only once. Sequenced material: peripheral blood, taken in the second trimester of pregnancy. All receptors come from a female donor with multiple sclerosis, enrolled in a pregnancy study. Each CDR3 is given with its conserved first and last residue. Fields, in order: J gene, clone size, D gene, V gene, CDR3 protein, CDR3 DNA. D genes are given only for firm matches. Clone sizes are given selectively: once, few, many, or a class where the clone is expanded.

j_gene: TRBJ2-1; abundance: .; d_gene: .; v_gene: TRBV18; CDR3aa: CASSPFFDNEQFF; CDR3nt: TGTGCCAGCTCACCATTTTTCGACAATGAGCAGTTCTTC
j_gene: TRBJ1-5; abundance: .; d_gene: .; v_gene: TRBV6-1; CDR3aa: CASRPGTINQPQHF; CDR3nt: TGTGCCAGCAGGCCCGGGACAATTAATCAGCCCCAGCATTTT
j_gene: TRBJ2-2; abundance: .; d_gene: TRBD2; v_gene: TRBV27; CDR3aa: CASSSTSGGLRAGELFF; CDR3nt: TGTGCCAGCAGTTCGACTAGCGGGGGCCTAAGGGCCGGGGAGCTGTTTTTT
j_gene: TRBJ1-5; abundance: .; d_gene: .; v_gene: TRBV19; CDR3aa: CASRVGTGPNQPQHF; CDR3nt: TGTGCCAGTAGAGTGGGAACAGGCCCCAATCAGCCCCAGCATTTT
j_gene: TRBJ1-5; abundance: .; d_gene: .; v_gene: TRBV6-1; CDR3aa: CASSRSPKLNQPQHF; CDR3nt: TGTGCCAGCTCCCGTAGCCCCAAGCTTAATCAGCCCCAGCATTTT
j_gene: TRBJ2-7; abundance: .; d_gene: TRBD1; v_gene: TRBV9; CDR3aa: CASSPRQGLGEQYF; CDR3nt: TGTGCCAGCAGCCCCCGACAGGGGTTGGGCGAGCAGTACTTC
j_gene: TRBJ2-3; abundance: .; d_gene: .; v_gene: TRBV5-5; CDR3aa: CASSLRLEFSDTQYF; CDR3nt: TGTGCCAGCAGCTTGAGACTAGAGTTCTCAGATACGCAGTATTTT
j_gene: TRBJ2-7; abundance: .; d_gene: TRBD2; v_gene: TRBV2; CDR3aa: CASSGTGGYEQYF; CDR3nt: TGTGCCAGCAGTGGGACGGGAGGGTACGAGCAGTACTTC
j_gene: TRBJ1-2; abundance: few; d_gene: .; v_gene: TRBV7-9; CDR3aa: CASTSDYGYTF; CDR3nt: TGTGCCAGCACCTCTGACTATGGCTACACCTTC
j_gene: TRBJ2-2; abundance: .; d_gene: .; v_gene: TRBV7-2; CDR3aa: CASRIIVTGELFF; CDR3nt: TGTGCCAGCAGGATTATAGTCACCGGGGAGCTGTTTTTT
j_gene: TRBJ1-5; abundance: .; d_gene: .; v_gene: TRBV5-6; CDR3aa: CASSLGQGLNQPQHF; CDR3nt: TGTGCCAGCAGCTTGGGGCAGGGGCTCAATCAGCCCCAGCATTTT
j_gene: TRBJ2-1; abundance: .; d_gene: TRBD2; v_gene: TRBV11-2; CDR3aa: CASSWDSPSGGPSNEQFF; CDR3nt: TGTGCCAGCAGCTGGGACTCGCCTAGCGGGGGGCCCTCCAATGAGCAGTTCTTC
j_gene: TRBJ2-6; abundance: once; d_gene: TRBD2; v_gene: TRBV30; CDR3aa: CAWRPSGWNSGANVLTF; CDR3nt: TGTGCCTGGAGGCCTAGCGGGTGGAACTCTGGGGCCAACGTCCTGACTTTC
j_gene: TRBJ1-1; abundance: .; d_gene: TRBD1; v_gene: TRBV6-1; CDR3aa: CASTWDRGMNTEAFF; CDR3nt: TGTGCCAGCACCTGGGACAGGGGTATGAACACTGAAGCTTTCTTT
j_gene: TRBJ2-1; abundance: .; d_gene: .; v_gene: TRBV7-8; CDR3aa: CASSPQETGAGRQFF; CDR3nt: TGTGCCAGCAGCCCACAGGAGACTGGGGCGGGAAGGCAGTTCTTC
j_gene: TRBJ1-5; abundance: .; d_gene: TRBD1; v_gene: TRBV5-5; CDR3aa: CASSLTGDYNQPQHF; CDR3nt: TGTGCCAGCAGCCTGACAGGGGACTATAATCAGCCCCAGCATTTT
j_gene: TRBJ1-2; abundance: once; d_gene: .; v_gene: TRBV9; CDR3aa: CASSVGSPDYGYTF; CDR3nt: TGTGCCAGCAGCGTTGGCAGTCCAGACTATGGCTACACCTTC
j_gene: TRBJ1-1; abundance: .; d_gene: .; v_gene: TRBV2; CDR3aa: CASTGGYGFTEAFF; CDR3nt: TGTGCCAGCACGGGGGGCTATGGATTCACTGAAGCTTTCTTT
j_gene: TRBJ2-5; abundance: .; d_gene: TRBD2; v_gene: TRBV11-2; CDR3aa: CASGSGGLAGVETQYF; CDR3nt: TGTGCCAGCGGCTCTGGTGGCCTAGCGGGGGTAGAGACCCAGTACTTC
j_gene: TRBJ2-3; abundance: .; d_gene: TRBD2; v_gene: TRBV5-8; CDR3aa: CASSSRGGRYTDTQYF; CDR3nt: TGTGCCAGCAGCTCCCGGGGGGGGAGATACACAGATACGCAGTATTTT
j_gene: TRBJ2-5; abundance: .; d_gene: TRBD2; v_gene: TRBV7-8; CDR3aa: CASSSTGTSGLETQYF; CDR3nt: TGTGCCAGCAGCTCCACCGGGACTAGCGGCCTAGAGACCCAGTACTTC